This T cell receptor beta chain was observed in a study of CD8 T cells in ankylosing spondylitis. TCRdb independently ran MiXCR on the 5' RACE reads; one entry per CDR3 protein. This table holds fewer than 200,000 distinct CDR3 sequences, around a sixth found once. CDR3 length: 14 amino acids. V lost 5 bases to trimming and J lost 6 bases, with 15 bases between them. Study outcomes and limitations: Within ankylosing spondylitis blood, a TCR beta motif made up of several highly homologous variants appeared to be characteristic.

This clonotype came up a few times. Its antigen is still unknown. This TCR derives from a male donor under 30 with ankylosing spondylitis or in good health (not recorded which). The chain recombines TRBV23-1 with TRBJ2-3; a weak D match, TRBD2 (6 bases). TRBV23-1 counts as an open reading frame of uncertain function. Sequencing input: blood, either unsorted or a sorted T cell fraction (not recorded which). The CDR3 sequence: CASSGGGVMDTQYF. The CDR3, as DNA: TGCGCCAGCAGTGGGGGAGGAGTGATGGATACGCAGTATTTT.